A selection of T cell receptor beta chains follows, all from one sample in a study of cytomegalovirus exposure and HLA in healthy donors. Sequencing was performed with immunoSEQ multiplex PCR; in TCRdb, only in-frame clones are kept and a portion is missing. The table lists fewer than 250,000 clones, over 75% of them singletons, with roughly 10% in the top ten. The sequenced sample was PBMCs. The receptors come from a woman aged 50 to 60 in good health and CMV-seropositive. The CDR3 runs from the conserved cysteine through the conserved F or W. A D gene is named only where the DNA matches it firmly. A clone size is listed for some rows: how often the clone was seen (once, few, many), or a class if it is expanded.

D gene	clone size	V gene	J gene	CDR3 DNA	CDR3 protein
TRBD1	few	TRBV4-2	TRBJ2-2	TGTGCCAGCAGCCCCCCGGGACAGTATGATACCGGGGAGCTGTTTTTT	CASSPPGQYDTGELFF
.	.	TRBV18	TRBJ1-2	TGTGCCAGCTCACCCCTAGAACAGGGTAACTATGGCTACACCTTC	CASSPLEQGNYGYTF
.	.	TRBV15	TRBJ2-1	TGTGCCACCAGCCCCCGGCTCAGGGAAGGACAGTTCTTC	CATSPRLREGQFF
TRBD1	.	TRBV7-9	TRBJ2-7	TGTGCCAGCAGACTCGGACAGGGGTCGGGGTACGAGCAGTACTTC	CASRLGQGSGYEQYF
.	once	TRBV5-4	TRBJ1-6	TGTGCCAGCAGCCTCGACAGCGGGAATTCACCCCTCCACTTT	CASSLDSGNSPLHF
TRBD2	few	TRBV6-4	TRBJ2-3	TGTGCCAGCAGTGACTCTAGCGGGGGGGCAGATACGCAGTATTTT	CASSDSSGGADTQYF
TRBD2	.	TRBV5-1	TRBJ2-1	TGCGCCAGCAGCTTGGTGCGGGGGGGGCAGTTCTTC	CASSLVRGGQFF
.	.	TRBV30	TRBJ2-7	TGTGCCTGGAGTGTCCAGGCTAAGCAGTACTTC	CAWSVQAKQYF
.	.	TRBV7-2	TRBJ1-2	TGTGCCAGCAGCTTAGGGACAGACTCTAACTATGGCTACACCTTC	CASSLGTDSNYGYTF
.	.	TRBV7-9	TRBJ1-5	TGTGCCAGCAGCTTAGGTGGAGGCAATCAGCCCCAGCATTTT	CASSLGGGNQPQHF
.	.	TRBV11-2	TRBJ2-7	TGTGCCAGCAGCTTCACAGTCCCGCCAAAATTCTACGAGCAGTACTTC	CASSFTVPPKFYEQYF
.	.	TRBV29-1	TRBJ2-3	TGCAGCGTTCGACGGGGTGGGGATACGCAGTATTTT	CSVRRGGDTQYF
TRBD2	.	TRBV5-1	TRBJ2-1	TGCGCCAGCAGCTTGGCGACTAGCCGGACCTACAATGAGCAGTTCTTC	CASSLATSRTYNEQFF
.	.	TRBV18	TRBJ1-5	TGTGCCAGCTCACCACGGGAGGCAGGCAATCAGCCCCAGCATTTT	CASSPREAGNQPQHF
.	.	TRBV7-6	TRBJ2-2	TGTGCCAGCAGCTTATCCGGTTTAACCGGGGAGCTGTTTTTT	CASSLSGLTGELFF
.	.	TRBV30	TRBJ1-3	TGTGCCTGGAGTGTAGCGTGGACTGGAAACACCATATATTTT	CAWSVAWTGNTIYF
.	.	TRBV6-1	TRBJ2-5	TGTGCCAGCAGTGAGACGGACTTGGGGGAGACCCAGTACTTC	CASSETDLGETQYF
.	.	TRBV5-1	TRBJ1-3	TGCGCCAGCAGCTTGTCCGGGGTGGGCTCTGGAAACACCATATATTTT	CASSLSGVGSGNTIYF
.	.	TRBV2	TRBJ2-7	TGTGCCAGCAGTCGTATCTCGAGCTCCTACGAGCAGTACTTC	CASSRISSSYEQYF
TRBD1	.	TRBV19	TRBJ2-1	TGTGCCAGTAGTATAGAGACAGGGGCATCCTACAATGAGCAGTTCTTC	CASSIETGASYNEQFF
.	once	TRBV18	TRBJ2-1	TGTGCCAGCTCAAAACCCATAGCGAGTTCCTACAATGAGCAGTTCTTC	CASSKPIASSYNEQFF
.	.	TRBV6-5	TRBJ1-4	TGTGCCAGCAGGATAATAGGACAGACTAATGAAAAACTGTTTTTT	CASRIIGQTNEKLFF
.	few	TRBV7-9	TRBJ2-4	TGTGCCAGCAGTAAGACTGCCAAAAACATTCAGTACTTC	CASSKTAKNIQYF
.	.	TRBV7-2	TRBJ1-2	TGTGCCAGCAGCCCCCTCTATGGCTACACCTTC	CASSPLYGYTF
TRBD1	few	TRBV6-6	TRBJ2-7	TGTGCCAGCAGTTACAACCCCTGGGACAGAAACGAGCAGTACTTC	CASSYNPWDRNEQYF
TRBD1	once	TRBV19	TRBJ1-5	TGTGCCAGTACCGGGCCGGGACAGGGACGTCAGCCCCAGCATTTT	CASTGPGQGRQPQHF
.	.	TRBV7-2	TRBJ1-5	TGTGCCAGCGCCTTCCAGGGTATCGGTCAGCCCCAGCATTTT	CASAFQGIGQPQHF
.	few	TRBV7-2	TRBJ2-7	TGTGCCAGCAGCGTCTCGTTTGTGGAGCAGTACTTC	CASSVSFVEQYF
TRBD1	.	TRBV5-8	TRBJ1-2	TGTGCCAGCAGCTTGGGCAGGGGGCTAGGCTACACCTTC	CASSLGRGLGYTF
.	.	TRBV18	TRBJ1-1	TGTGCCAGCTCACCTCGGCAGGCGGACACGAACACTGAAGCTTTCTTT	CASSPRQADTNTEAFF
.	.	TRBV19	TRBJ1-5	TGTGCCAGTAGCAAGAAGGGAGACGCTGATCAGCCCCAGCATTTT	CASSKKGDADQPQHF
TRBD1	.	TRBV7-2	TRBJ2-5	TGTGCCAGCAGCTTAGACAGGACAGGGGGCTCCCAGTACTTC	CASSLDRTGGSQYF
.	once	TRBV20-1	TRBJ1-2	TGCAGTGCTAGACAAGGAGGAGGCTACACCTTC	CSARQGGGYTF
.	.	TRBV6-1	TRBJ2-5	TGTGCCACCACCAGGGCGGGGCAAGCGGAGACCCAGTACTTC	CATTRAGQAETQYF
.	.	TRBV6-5	TRBJ1-2	TGTGCCAGCAGTACACCAGCTAACTATGGCTACACCTTC	CASSTPANYGYTF
.	few	TRBV4-2	TRBJ2-7	TGTGCCAGCAGCCAAGAACACGCCTCGACATACGAGCAGTACTTC	CASSQEHASTYEQYF
TRBD2	.	TRBV19	TRBJ2-2	TGTGCCAGTAGTATGACTAGCGGGGGGCCCACCGGGGAGCTGTTTTTT	CASSMTSGGPTGELFF
TRBD2	.	TRBV19	TRBJ2-3	TGTGCCAGTAGTATAGTAGCGGGGGCGGCAGATACGCAGTATTTT	CASSIVAGAADTQYF
TRBD1	.	TRBV19	TRBJ1-2	TGTGCCAGTAGCCAAATCCGGGACAGGGCCTATGGCTACACCTTC	CASSQIRDRAYGYTF
TRBD1	.	TRBV2	TRBJ2-2	TGTGCCAGCAGTTACCGGGACAGGGGAACCGGGGAGCTGTTTTTT	CASSYRDRGTGELFF
.	.	TRBV5-1	TRBJ1-4	TGCGCCAGTACCCACCTGGGAGCCACTAATGAAAAACTGTTTTTT	CASTHLGATNEKLFF